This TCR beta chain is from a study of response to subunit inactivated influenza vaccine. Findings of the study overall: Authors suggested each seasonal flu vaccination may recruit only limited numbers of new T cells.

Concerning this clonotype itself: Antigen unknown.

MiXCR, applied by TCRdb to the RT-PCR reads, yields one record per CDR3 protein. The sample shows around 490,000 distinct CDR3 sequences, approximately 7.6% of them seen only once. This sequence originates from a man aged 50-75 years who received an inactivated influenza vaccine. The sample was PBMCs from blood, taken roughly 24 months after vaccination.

CDR3 nucleotides: TGTGCCAGCAGCCAAGCCTGGGACAGGGGTGGCACAGATACGCAGTATTTT. It translates to CASSQAWDRGGTDTQYF. This chain uses TRBV3-1 with TRBJ2-3, with 10 bases aligning to TRBD1. The J segment lost 1 base and the V segment lost 1 base, leaving 5 bases of the junction unmatched. Germline V CDR1 and CDR2: LGHDT, YNNKEL (reference sequence). The CDR3 has 17 amino acids.